This T cell receptor (beta chain) was identified in a study of early T cells in non-severe SARS-CoV-2 infection. General study results and limits: Private and CD4 specificities were missed by VDJdb matching, which favored anti-spike CD8 responses.

This clonotype has ten or more counts. Antigen unknown. One junction end does not reproduce the germline sequence, and a read error may be involved. There are 14 residues in the CDR3. CDR1 is DFQATT, CDR2 SNEGSKA, per germline (reference sequence). One entry per CDR3 protein results from TCRdb running MiXCR on the 5' RACE reads. Of about 110,000 distinct CDR3 sequences listed, about 12% are singletons. The rearrangement joins TRBV20-1 to TRBJ2-7, with D possibly being TRBD2 (6 bases). The receptor's source is an adult who was a healthcare worker with PCR-confirmed SARS-CoV-2 infection or an uninfected control (not recorded which). The sample comprised whole blood. The CDR3 region has the DNA TGCAGTGCCAGAGATAGCGGCAGGACCTACGAGCAGTACTTC. Translating gives CSARDSGRTYEQYF.